This T cell receptor beta chain was observed in a study of blood T cells in healthy people across ages. Whole-study findings and limits: With unsorted PBMCs, a conclusive comparison of naive versus antigen-experienced cells was not possible. In these data, TCR beta diversity tracked strongly with naive T cell percentage. Unknown donor CMV status possibly confounded expanded clonotype changes.

Combining a sample-barcoded 5' primer with a J-beta primer mix, a second PCR ran for roughly 7 to 11 cycles. MiXCR, applied by TCRdb to the 5' RACE reads, yields one record per CDR3 protein. The repertoire has about 1.5 million distinct CDR3 sequences, approximately 39% of them found once; the top ten carry roughly 3.7%. Note on this clonotype: Its antigen is still unknown. The junction shows a germline mismatch at one end, possibly a read error.

The receptor's source is a woman between 18 and 29 years old in good health. The material sequenced was blood.

Here the CDR3 DNA reads TGTGCCAACAGCTTCAAGGCCAGGGGCACAGATACGCAGTATTTT. Translation gives CANSFKARGTDTQYF. The rearrangement uses TRBV7-2 and TRBJ2-3; a weak D match, TRBD1 (5 bases). This CDR3 has 15 residues. From germline, CDR1 is SGHTA and CDR2 FQGNSA.